These 9 T cell receptor beta chains were all obtained from the same sample, sequenced in a study of CD8 T cells in ankylosing spondylitis. Study-level findings and limits: Apparently characteristic of ankylosing spondylitis blood was a TCR beta motif (eight highly homologous variants).

TCRdb fed the 5' RACE reads into MiXCR, producing one record per CDR3 protein. The table shows around 430,000 distinct CDR3 sequences, with roughly 17% occurring only once. No antigen has been identified for these receptors. The sample taken for sequencing was blood, either unsorted or a sorted T cell fraction (not recorded which). The receptors were gathered from a male donor with ankylosing spondylitis.

The chain carries TRBV19 and TRBJ1-4; D is undetermined. Per germline, CDR1 LNHDA and CDR2 SQIVND (reference sequence). V was clipped by 6 bases and J by 5 bases, with 13 bases between them. The CDR3 loop spans 14 amino acids. CDR3 region: CASRSVQLNEKLFF. The CDR3, as DNA: TGTGCCAGTAGATCTGTGCAGTTAAATGAAAAACTGTTTTTT.

This clonotype was counted a few times. V gene TRBV25-1 combines with J gene TRBJ1-1; 9 bases match TRBD1. Germline V gene sequence: CDR1 MGHDK, CDR2 SYGVNS. The CDR3 is made up of 16 amino acids. V dropped 2 bases and J dropped 5; count of bases not matched to a gene: 9. Here the CDR3 reads CASSEGTGLGSTEAFF. The CDR3 DNA reads as TGTGCCAGCAGTGAAGGGACAGGGCTTGGATCGACTGAAGCTTTCTTT.

J is TRBJ2-3 and V is TRBV18; 7 bases align to TRBD1. The CDR3 sequence is 15 residues long. Unmatched junction bases numbered 8, after V lost 2 bases and J lost 6 bases. Germline V gene lookup returns CDR1 KGHSH and CDR2 LQKENI. The CDR3 DNA is TGTGCCAGCTCACCAGGGGACAGAAAAGCGGATACGCAGTATTTT. It encodes CASSPGDRKADTQYF.

There are a few counts of this clonotype. The chain joins TRBV5-6 to TRBJ2-1; D remains ambiguous. The CDR3 length is 14 residues. The germline V gene has CDR1 SGHDT and CDR2 YYEEEE. Trimming left V 3 bases short and J 10 bases short, with 17 bases between. CDR3 residues: CASSSVHWRREQFF. The DNA of the CDR3 is TGTGCCAGCAGCTCCGTCCACTGGCGTCGGGAGCAGTTCTTC.

The gene calls are TRBV5-1 and TRBJ2-3; D gene uncertain. V dropped 4 bases and J dropped 2 bases, with 14 bases sitting between them. The CDR3 spans 15 residues. CDR1 and CDR2 (germline): SGHRS, YFSETQ. CDR3 coding DNA: TGCGCCAGCAGCGGCTTACCCCAACTCACAGATACGCAGTATTTT. It codes for CASSGLPQLTDTQYF. Looking up the rest from reference TRBV5-1 and TRBJ2-3 gives the full variable domain: KAGVTQTPRYLIKTRGQQVTLSCSPISGHRSVSWYQQTPGQGLQFLFEYFSETQRNKGNFPGRFSGRQFSNSRSEMNVSTLELGDSALYLCASSGLPQLTDTQYFGPGTRLTVL.

This clonotype was counted only a few times. The chain employs TRBV27 and TRBJ2-2; D not resolved. The ends were cut back, 3 bases at V and 3 bases at J, with 17 bases in the middle. Germline CDR1 MNHEY, CDR2 SMNVEV (reference sequence). This CDR3 comprises 17 residues. As DNA, the CDR3 is TGTGCCAGCAGTTTGGAGTCTCCCCATAAATACACCGGGGAGCTGTTTTTT. This sequence encodes CASSLESPHKYTGELFF.

DNA for the CDR3: TGTGCCAGCAGCGGGGGGAATTCACCCCTCCACTTT. Protein product: CASSGGNSPLHF. This chain uses TRBV3-1 with TRBJ1-6; D might be TRBD1 (5 bases). The CDR3 runs 12 residues. Germline CDR1 and CDR2: LGHDT and YNNKEL (reference sequence). Trimming took off 5 bases at V and 7 bases at J, with 6 bases between the two ends.

The V call is TRBV5-1, the J call TRBJ1-1, with a weak D call TRBD1 (6 bases). V lost 0 bases to trimming and J lost 7 bases, with 10 bases between them. The germline V gene has CDR1 SGHRS and CDR2 YFSETQ. CDR3 size: 13 residues. DNA for the CDR3: TGCGCCAGCAGCTTGGACAGGGCCTATGAAGCTTTCTTT. It is translated as CASSLDRAYEAFF. The entire variable domain, with the rest obtained from reference TRBV5-1 and TRBJ1-1, is as follows: KAGVTQTPRYLIKTRGQQVTLSCSPISGHRSVSWYQQTPGQGLQFLFEYFSETQRNKGNFPGRFSGRQFSNSRSEMNVSTLELGDSALYLCASSLDRAYEAFFGQGTRLTVV.

The V and J genes are TRBV15 and TRBJ2-5; 10 bases agree with TRBD1. The trim removed 3 bases at V and 2 bases at J, leaving 9 bases unmatched. CDR3 size: 17 residues. Germline CDR1 is LNHNV and CDR2 is YYDKDF (reference sequence). For the CDR3, the DNA is TGTGCCACCAGCAGGGCAGACAGGGGGCTCCGGCAAGAGACCCAGTACTTC. This sequence encodes CATSRADRGLRQETQYF. Filled out from reference TRBV15 and TRBJ2-5, the complete variable domain reads DAMVIQNPRYQVTQFGKPVTLSCSQTLNHNVMYWYQQKSSQAPKLLFHYYDKDFNNEADTPDNFQSRRPNTSFCFLDIRSPGLGDTAMYLCATSRADRGLRQETQYFGPGTRLLVL.